The clone carrying this T cell receptor beta chain was seen many times. Its matching antigen is unknown. Among all donors, each was a healthy Caucasian. TCRdb re-called the 5' RACE reads through MiXCR, storing one row per CDR3 protein. The table has 1.5 million to 2 million distinct CDR3 sequences, 25% to 35% seen once. The data originate from a study of identical twins. General observations from the study: Insertion counts were lower in abundant cord blood beta clonotypes, a trend that memory repertoires did not show. The authors noted that invariant MAIT and iNKT cells could partly confound zero-insertion analyses. Cross-sectional statistics underpinned the conclusions; the same donors were not followed.

Germline V gives CDR1 MNHNS, CDR2 SASEGT. The J segment lost 9 bases and the V segment lost 5 bases, leaving 11 bases of the junction unmatched. The CDR3 length is 14 residues. The sample comprised cord blood. This sequence joins TRBV6-1 and TRBJ1-2; 8 nucleotides agree with TRBD1. The TCR was taken from a newborn girl in good health. DNA for the CDR3: TGTGCCAGCAGTTCTACCGGGACAGGCCTCAGCTACACCTTC. Encoded protein: CASSSTGTGLSYTF.